This is a list of T cell receptor beta chains from one sample in a study of PD-1 blockade in classical Hodgkin lymphoma. The method was immunoSEQ multiplex PCR; TCRdb's version includes in-frame clones alone and lacks a portion of them. The data contain about 96,000 clones, more than 85% of them seen just once; the ten biggest clones take up less than 2%. The input for sequencing was peripheral blood mononuclear cells (PBMCs), taken before the fourth cycle of nivolumab. Receptor source: a human donor with classical Hodgkin lymphoma. Both conserved end residues are part of each CDR3. Each record gives: clone size, J gene, D gene, V gene, CDR3 protein, CDR3 DNA. D genes are given only for firm matches. A row's size may be missing; if present it is once, few, many or a size class.

size: -; J: TRBJ1-2; D: -; V: TRBV28; CDR3: CASSVVQGYTF; DNA: TGTGCCAGCAGTGTGGTGCAGGGCTACACCTTC
size: -; J: TRBJ1-1; D: -; V: TRBV4-2; CDR3: CASSPGPLNTEAFF; DNA: TGTGCCAGCAGCCCGGGACCCCTGAACACTGAAGCTTTCTTT
size: -; J: TRBJ2-3; D: -; V: TRBV9; CDR3: CASGITDTQYF; DNA: TGTGCCAGCGGCATCACAGATACGCAGTATTTT
size: few; J: TRBJ2-7; D: -; V: TRBV2; CDR3: CANRGSSYEQYF; DNA: TGTGCCAACCGGGGTAGCTCCTACGAGCAGTACTTC
size: -; J: TRBJ1-5; D: -; V: TRBV28; CDR3: CASSLGGFGNQPQHF; DNA: TGTGCCAGCAGTTTAGGGGGGTTTGGGAATCAGCCCCAGCATTTT
size: -; J: TRBJ1-1; D: -; V: TRBV30; CDR3: CAWMGQLNTEAFF; DNA: TGTGCCTGGATGGGGCAGCTAAACACTGAAGCTTTCTTT
size: -; J: TRBJ2-2; D: TRBD2; V: TRBV6-1; CDR3: CASSGGRAEGELFF; DNA: TGTGCCAGCTCAGGCGGGAGGGCTGAGGGGGAGCTGTTTTTT
size: -; J: TRBJ2-3; D: -; V: TRBV5-1; CDR3: CASSLAVSTDTQYF; DNA: TGCGCCAGCAGCTTGGCCGTCAGCACAGATACGCAGTATTTT
size: -; J: TRBJ2-5; D: TRBD1; V: TRBV6-6; CDR3: CASSPRQGQETQYF; DNA: TGTGCCAGCAGTCCCCGACAGGGCCAAGAGACCCAGTACTTC
size: -; J: TRBJ1-1; D: -; V: TRBV6-1; CDR3: CASGRTAGANTEAFF; DNA: TGTGCCAGTGGAAGGACGGCGGGGGCGAACACTGAAGCTTTCTTT
size: -; J: TRBJ2-5; D: -; V: TRBV5-1; CDR3: CASIKWPGGYQETQYF; DNA: TGCGCCAGCATCAAATGGCCCGGAGGGTACCAAGAGACCCAGTACTTC
size: -; J: TRBJ1-2; D: -; V: TRBV15; CDR3: CATSSQIAPTGYGYTF; DNA: TGTGCCACCAGCTCCCAAATTGCCCCAACAGGGTACGGCTACACCTTC
size: -; J: TRBJ1-1; D: -; V: TRBV5-1; CDR3: CASSARGGDRRAEAFF; DNA: TGCGCCAGCAGCGCCCGTGGCGGGGACCGTAGGGCTGAAGCTTTCTTT
size: -; J: TRBJ1-3; D: -; V: TRBV2; CDR3: CASRHNSGNTIYF; DNA: TGTGCCAGCAGGCACAACTCTGGAAACACCATATATTTT
size: -; J: TRBJ2-1; D: -; V: TRBV29-1; CDR3: CSVDPLDLPASSYNEQFF; DNA: TGCAGCGTAGACCCACTAGATCTTCCAGCTAGCTCCTACAATGAGCAGTTCTTC
size: -; J: TRBJ2-2; D: -; V: TRBV7-6; CDR3: CASTPQPGTGELFF; DNA: TGTGCCAGCACCCCGCAGCCCGGCACCGGGGAGCTGTTTTTT
size: -; J: TRBJ1-2; D: -; V: TRBV18; CDR3: CASSPPRQRYGYTF; DNA: TGTGCCAGCTCACCACCGCGGCAGAGGTATGGCTACACCTTC
size: -; J: TRBJ2-3; D: -; V: TRBV6-6; CDR3: CASSYLRLPTDTQYF; DNA: TGTGCCAGCAGTTACCTCAGGCTGCCTACAGATACGCAGTATTTT
size: few; J: TRBJ2-7; D: TRBD2; V: TRBV7-9; CDR3: CASSWSSGTYEQYF; DNA: TGTGCCAGCAGCTGGTCTAGCGGAACCTACGAGCAGTACTTC
size: -; J: TRBJ1-1; D: -; V: TRBV5-6; CDR3: CASSLGTGDTEAFF; DNA: TGTGCCAGCAGCCTGGGGACGGGGGACACTGAAGCTTTCTTT
size: once; J: TRBJ2-7; D: TRBD1; V: TRBV5-1; CDR3: CASSSGQGVTYEQYF; DNA: TGCGCCAGCAGCTCCGGACAGGGGGTCACCTACGAGCAGTACTTC
size: -; J: TRBJ2-1; D: -; V: TRBV9; CDR3: CASGNFDEQFF; DNA: TGTGCCAGTGGGAATTTCGATGAGCAGTTCTTC
size: -; J: TRBJ1-4; D: -; V: TRBV29-1; CDR3: CSVGSDTNEKLFF; DNA: TGCAGCGTTGGGTCGGATACTAATGAAAAACTGTTTTTT
size: -; J: TRBJ1-4; D: TRBD1; V: TRBV14; CDR3: CASSLRTGSLNEKLFF; DNA: TGTGCCAGCAGCCTCCGGACAGGTTCACTTAATGAAAAACTGTTTTTT
size: -; J: TRBJ1-3; D: -; V: TRBV30; CDR3: CAWRGTHFGNTIYF; DNA: TGTGCCTGGAGGGGGACTCATTTTGGAAACACCATATATTTT
size: -; J: TRBJ2-1; D: TRBD1; V: TRBV9; CDR3: CASSVATGTGYNEQFF; DNA: TGTGCCAGCAGCGTAGCGACCGGGACAGGGTACAATGAGCAGTTCTTC
size: once; J: TRBJ1-2; D: TRBD1; V: TRBV2; CDR3: CVNPRDRVGYTF; DNA: TGTGTCAACCCCCGAGACAGGGTTGGCTACACCTTC
size: -; J: TRBJ2-1; D: -; V: TRBV19; CDR3: CASSIGLELYNEQFF; DNA: TGTGCCAGTAGTATAGGGCTAGAGCTATACAATGAGCAGTTCTTC
size: -; J: TRBJ2-3; D: TRBD2; V: TRBV5-1; CDR3: CASSRGLAGAGDTQYF; DNA: TGCGCCAGCAGCAGGGGACTAGCGGGAGCTGGAGATACGCAGTATTTT
size: -; J: TRBJ1-2; D: -; V: TRBV2; CDR3: CASRTASRSYTF; DNA: TGTGCCAGCAGGACAGCGTCCAGGAGCTACACCTTC
size: -; J: TRBJ1-3; D: TRBD1; V: TRBV7-6; CDR3: CASSQDRERNTIYF; DNA: TGTGCCAGCAGCCAGGACAGGGAAAGAAACACCATATATTTT
size: -; J: TRBJ2-1; D: TRBD1; V: TRBV9; CDR3: CASSVGTGWFNEQFF; DNA: TGTGCCAGCAGCGTAGGGACAGGGTGGTTCAATGAGCAGTTCTTC
size: -; J: TRBJ1-1; D: -; V: TRBV11-1; CDR3: CASSPGWRTEAFF; DNA: TGTGCCAGCAGCCCAGGGTGGAGGACTGAAGCTTTCTTT
size: -; J: TRBJ2-3; D: TRBD1; V: TRBV19; CDR3: CASSTTGGDTQYF; DNA: TGTGCCAGTAGTACAACAGGGGGAGATACGCAGTATTTT
size: -; J: TRBJ2-7; D: -; V: TRBV30; CDR3: CAWSFRLAEEQYF; DNA: TGTGCCTGGAGCTTTCGGCTAGCTGAGGAGCAGTACTTC
size: -; J: TRBJ1-4; D: -; V: TRBV28; CDR3: CASSLNGGNEKLFF; DNA: TGTGCCAGCAGTTTAAACGGTGGTAATGAAAAACTGTTTTTT
size: -; J: TRBJ1-1; D: -; V: TRBV28; CDR3: CASIPGVNTEAFF; DNA: TGTGCCAGCATTCCAGGGGTGAACACTGAAGCTTTCTTT
size: -; J: TRBJ2-7; D: TRBD1; V: TRBV4-1; CDR3: CASSPGQGNYEQYF; DNA: TGCGCCAGCAGCCCCGGACAGGGGAACTACGAGCAGTACTTC
size: -; J: TRBJ1-3; D: -; V: TRBV30; CDR3: CAWTGSGNTIYF; DNA: TGTGCCTGGACAGGGTCGGGAAACACCATATATTTT
size: -; J: TRBJ1-1; D: -; V: TRBV9; CDR3: CASSGDTAFF; DNA: TGTGCCAGCAGCGGAGATACTGCTTTCTTT
size: -; J: TRBJ1-5; D: -; V: TRBV5-8; CDR3: CASSFNRRPNQPQHF; DNA: TGTGCCAGCAGCTTCAACAGACGTCCTAATCAGCCCCAGCATTTT
size: once; J: TRBJ1-1; D: -; V: TRBV10-2; CDR3: CASSPTDEAFF; DNA: TGCGCCAGCAGCCCAACAGATGAAGCTTTCTTT
size: -; J: TRBJ2-5; D: -; V: TRBV30; CDR3: CAWSLQGSQETQYF; DNA: TGTGCCTGGAGTTTACAGGGAAGCCAAGAGACCCAGTACTTC
size: -; J: TRBJ2-7; D: -; V: TRBV21-1; CDR3: CASSLAGTNDSYEQYF; DNA: TGTGCCAGCAGTCTCGCCGGGACAAATGATTCCTACGAGCAGTACTTC
size: -; J: TRBJ2-6; D: TRBD1; V: TRBV27; CDR3: CASSLRQGSGKSGANVLTF; DNA: TGTGCCAGCAGTTTGAGACAGGGCTCGGGGAAGTCTGGGGCCAACGTCCTGACTTTC
size: -; J: TRBJ2-3; D: -; V: TRBV11-2; CDR3: CASSLALGVPLGTDTQYF; DNA: TGTGCCAGCAGCTTAGCCCTGGGGGTCCCCTTGGGCACAGATACGCAGTATTTT
size: -; J: TRBJ1-4; D: -; V: TRBV9; CDR3: CASSVGTAANEKLFF; DNA: TGTGCCAGCAGCGTAGGCACAGCCGCTAATGAAAAACTGTTTTTT
size: -; J: TRBJ2-1; D: -; V: TRBV5-4; CDR3: CASSLDQQTYNEQFF; DNA: TGTGCCAGCAGCTTGGATCAACAGACCTACAATGAGCAGTTCTTC
size: -; J: TRBJ2-5; D: TRBD2; V: TRBV5-1; CDR3: CASRPTSGRAETQYF; DNA: TGCGCCAGCAGACCGACTAGCGGGAGAGCGGAGACCCAGTACTTC
size: -; J: TRBJ1-5; D: TRBD1; V: TRBV30; CDR3: CAWGQGGNQPQHF; DNA: TGTGCCTGGGGACAGGGAGGCAATCAGCCCCAGCATTTT
size: -; J: TRBJ1-1; D: -; V: TRBV5-6; CDR3: CASSSSQNTEAFF; DNA: TGTGCCAGCAGCTCCTCCCAGAACACTGAAGCTTTCTTT
size: -; J: TRBJ2-3; D: -; V: TRBV30; CDR3: CAWSVSDYTQYF; DNA: TGTGCCTGGAGTGTCTCCGATTATACGCAGTATTTT
size: -; J: TRBJ2-1; D: -; V: TRBV12-5; CDR3: CASGPSGPYNEQFF; DNA: TGTGCTAGTGGTCCCTCGGGACCCTACAATGAGCAGTTCTTC
size: -; J: TRBJ2-1; D: -; V: TRBV27; CDR3: CASSGTYNEQFF; DNA: TGTGCCAGCAGTGGCACCTACAATGAGCAGTTCTTC
size: -; J: TRBJ2-3; D: TRBD2; V: TRBV10-3; CDR3: CAIRGTNTPDTQYF; DNA: TGTGCCATCAGGGGGACTAATACCCCAGATACGCAGTATTTT
size: -; J: TRBJ2-7; D: -; V: TRBV11-1; CDR3: CASSSRGLSYEQYF; DNA: TGTGCCAGCAGCTCTCGGGGTCTCTCCTACGAGCAGTACTTC
size: -; J: TRBJ1-1; D: -; V: TRBV28; CDR3: CASSFLTTEAFF; DNA: TGTGCCAGCAGTTTTTTAACCACTGAAGCTTTCTTT